The next 26 T cell receptor beta chains were all read from a single sample in a study of blood T cell repertoires in COVID-19. TCRdb's copy holds only in-frame clones and misses some; the assay was immunoSEQ multiplex PCR. The table has roughly 100,000 clones, 87% seen once. Sequencing used peripheral blood. The source is a man aged 50 to 60 with acute or convalescent COVID-19.

This chain uses TRBV6-2 or TRBV6-3 with TRBJ2-7; 10 bases are shared with TRBD1. Looked up from germline, CDR1 is MNHEY and CDR2 is SVGEGT. V dropped 6 bases and J dropped 6; count of bases not matched to a gene: 8. This CDR3 has 14 amino acids. CDR3 DNA sequence: TGTGCCAGCAGCGACCGGACAGGGGGGGGCGAGCAGTACTTC. Amino acid sequence: CASSDRTGGGEQYF.

The V and J genes are TRBV2 and TRBJ1-5; possibly TRBD1 for D (5 bases). Germline-derived CDR1 and CDR2 are SNHLY and FYNNEI. The CDR3 spans 15 residues. V dropped 3 bases and J dropped 7 bases, with 16 bases sitting between them. The CDR3 nucleotides are TGTGCCAGCAGTGAGAGGCCAGGGTTAGGACAGCCCCAGCATTTT. This gives the protein CASSERPGLGQPQHF.

This clone occurred once. The chain is built from TRBV28 and TRBJ2-7; 11 bases line up with TRBD1. V was clipped by 8 bases and J by 3 bases; unmatched bases: 3. From germline, CDR1 is MDHEN and CDR2 SYDVKM. This CDR3 has 13 residues. This CDR3 is CASGDRGIYEQYF. CDR3 nucleotides: TGTGCCAGCGGGGACAGGGGGATCTACGAGCAGTACTTC.

The chain links TRBV9 to TRBJ2-7; TRBD2 aligns across 7 bases. The CDR3 totals 15 residues. V was clipped by 0 bases and J by 3 bases; unmatched bases: 6. Germline CDR1 SGDLS, CDR2 YYNGEE. The DNA for the CDR3 is TGTGCCAGCAGCGTAGGAATAGCGGGCGTCTACGAGCAGTACTTC. Amino acid sequence: CASSVGIAGVYEQYF.

The chain links TRBV18 to TRBJ2-2; D is possibly TRBD1 (5 bases). Germline CDR1 is KGHSH and CDR2 is LQKENI. The length of the CDR3 is 15 residues. V was shortened by 2 bases and J by 5 bases, with 12 bases between the two germline ends. CDR3 amino acids: CASSPETRVTGELFF. For the CDR3, the DNA is TGTGCCAGCTCACCAGAGACCAGGGTTACCGGGGAGCTGTTTTTT.

The chain is built from TRBV28 and TRBJ1-1; 12 positions match TRBD1. There are 19 residues in the CDR3. Germline V gene sequence: CDR1 MDHEN, CDR2 SYDVKM. Unmatched junction bases numbered 16, after V lost 5 bases and J lost 3 bases. Written as DNA, the CDR3 is TGTGCCAGCAGTCCTTGGGGCTACCGGGACAGGGGGCAGGACACTGAAGCTTTCTTT. Protein sequence: CASSPWGYRDRGQDTEAFF.

This clone has just a few counts. The chain has TRBV6-2 or TRBV6-3 and TRBJ2-7; D remains ambiguous. Germline V lookup: CDR1 MNHEY, CDR2 SVGEGT. The CDR3 spans 11 residues. V was clipped by 2 bases and J by 6 bases, with 5 bases between them. The CDR3 loop reads CASSYPSEQYF. In nucleotides, the CDR3 is TGTGCCAGCAGTTACCCTAGCGAGCAGTACTTC.

The chain recombines TRBV7-2 with TRBJ1-1, with 9 bases that match TRBD1. From germline, CDR1 is SGHTA and CDR2 FQGNSA. With 6 bases clipped from V and 1 base from J, the junction kept 6 bases outside the gene matches. This CDR3 is 15 amino acids long. CDR3 region: CASRAPTGGNTEAFF. DNA of the CDR3: TGTGCCAGCAGGGCCCCGACAGGGGGGAACACTGAAGCTTTCTTT.

The J gene is TRBJ1-3, the V gene TRBV4-2; D is unresolved. Per the germline V gene, CDR1 is LGHNA and CDR2 is YNFKEQ. The germline V and J ends were trimmed by 7 bases and 0 bases, with 19 bases remaining between them. The CDR3 spans 17 residues. CDR3 in amino acids: CASKLGSPANSGNTIYF. The DNA of the CDR3 is TGTGCCAGCAAACTCGGGAGCCCAGCAAACTCTGGAAACACCATATATTTT.

J is TRBJ2-1 and V is TRBV6-5; tentative D call: TRBD2 (5 bases). Trimming shortened V by 5 bases and J by 4 bases, and 12 bases separated the two germline ends. Germline V gene data show CDR1 as MNHEY and CDR2 as SVGAGI. The CDR3 contains 14 residues. In nucleotides, the CDR3 is TGTGCCAGCAGTCCGGACTTATGGTACAATGAGCAGTTCTTC. Residues: CASSPDLWYNEQFF.

The rearrangement uses TRBV7-2 and TRBJ2-3, with TRBD2 identical over 7 bases. Germline V lookup: CDR1 SGHTA, CDR2 FQGNSA. V dropped 3 bases and J dropped 1; count of bases not matched to a gene: 4. This CDR3 has 15 amino acids. CDR3 coding DNA: TGTGCCAGCAGCTTCGGCGGGGGTCGCACAGATACGCAGTATTTT. Residues: CASSFGGGRTDTQYF.

About this clone itself: Other DNA sequences in this sample translate to the same CDR3. The CDR3 protein is CASSLLTSGRANEQFF. The CDR3 region has the DNA TGTGCCAGCAGTCTCTTGACTAGCGGGAGGGCCAATGAGCAGTTCTTC. The chain employs TRBV27 and TRBJ2-1; 14 nucleotides match TRBD2. The length of the CDR3 is 16 residues. Germline-derived CDR1 and CDR2 are MNHEY and SMNVEV (reference sequence). V was clipped by 5 bases and J by 6 bases; unmatched bases: 6.

The chain joins TRBV10-2 to TRBJ2-7; 8 positions match TRBD2. The germline V gene has CDR1 WSHSY and CDR2 SAAADI. The CDR3 runs to 12 residues. Trimming took 8 bases from V and 2 from J; bases not matched to a gene: 2. CDR3 region: CASHSGTYEQYF. The CDR3 nucleotides read TGCGCCAGCCATAGCGGGACCTACGAGCAGTACTTC.

As concerns this clone: Other nucleotide sequences in the sample specify the same CDR3. Written as DNA, the CDR3 is TGCAGCGTTAGGAACAGGGGTTCCTACGAGCAGTACTTC. Translation gives CSVRNRGSYEQYF. The rearrangement joins TRBV29-1 to TRBJ2-7; TRBD1 matches 7 bases. Trimming cost V 5 bases and J 1 base; bases outside gene matches: 5. The CDR3 length is 13 residues. In germline, CDR1 is SQVTM, CDR2 ANQGSEA.

This rearrangement joins TRBV12-3 or TRBV12-4 to TRBJ2-1, with 8 positions matching TRBD1. The CDR3 covers 12 residues. Germline trimming cut 6 bases from V and 9 bases from J; bases unmatched to any gene: 4. The CDR3 DNA is TGTGCCAGCAGCTCGGACAGGGTTGAGCAGTTCTTC. It specifies CASSSDRVEQFF.

This chain connects TRBV5-4 to TRBJ2-7; possibly TRBD2 for D (6 bases). This CDR3 contains 14 residues. Trimming took off 0 bases at V and 0 bases at J, with 7 bases between the two ends. The germline V gene encodes CDR1 SGHNT and CDR2 YYREEE (reference sequence). CDR3: CASSLGRVSYEQYF. The CDR3 nucleotides read TGTGCCAGCAGCTTGGGGAGGGTCTCCTACGAGCAGTACTTC.

This sequence joins TRBV6-2 or TRBV6-3 and TRBJ1-1; D remains ambiguous. V was clipped by 2 bases and J by 4 bases, with 11 bases between them. CDR3 size: 14 residues. Germline CDR1 and CDR2: MNHEY and SVGEGT. CDR3 protein: CASSYTDQITEAFF. The CDR3, as DNA: TGTGCCAGCAGTTACACAGACCAGATCACTGAAGCTTTCTTT.

V gene TRBV5-1 combines with J gene TRBJ1-1, with a possible D match to TRBD1 (5 bases). The germline gives CDR1 SGHRS, CDR2 YFSETQ. V gave up 0 bases and J gave up 6 bases, with 15 bases separating them. CDR3 length equals 15 residues. The CDR3 protein is CASSLASGGSAEAFF. The CDR3 region has the DNA TGCGCCAGCAGCTTGGCCTCGGGGGGTAGCGCTGAAGCTTTCTTT.

The rearrangement links TRBV28 to TRBJ2-3, with D maybe TRBD1 (6 bases). Germline V gene sequence: CDR1 MDHEN, CDR2 SYDVKM. CDR3 length: 17 amino acids. V was trimmed by 3 bases and J by 0 bases, leaving 16 bases between them. CDR3 in amino acids: CASSLGSDSYSTDTQYF. As DNA, the CDR3 is TGTGCCAGCAGTTTGGGTTCGGACAGCTATAGCACAGATACGCAGTATTTT.

CDR3 in DNA: TGTGCCAGCAGCAAACTGGCGGGAGAGGTGAATGAGCAGTTCTTC. Amino acid sequence: CASSKLAGEVNEQFF. The chain carries TRBV11-2 and TRBJ2-1; 7 bases agree with TRBD2. Trimming cost V 5 bases and J 7 bases; bases outside gene matches: 11. This CDR3 is built from 15 residues. Per the germline V gene, CDR1 is SGHAT and CDR2 is FQNNGV.

The rearrangement joins TRBV7-6 to TRBJ1-1, with a tentative D call TRBD1 (6 bases). CDR3 size: 17 residues. Germline CDR1 and CDR2: SGHVS and FNYEAQ. The ends were cut back, 5 bases at V and 0 bases at J, with 19 bases in the middle. CDR3 sequence reads: CASSDQSFQGMNTEAFF. Here the CDR3 DNA reads TGTGCCAGCAGCGACCAGAGCTTCCAGGGGATGAACACTGAAGCTTTCTTT.

V and J are TRBV30 and TRBJ2-2; TRBD1 matches at 10 bases. V gave up 5 bases and J gave up 3 bases; unmatched junction bases: 3. The V gene's germline CDR1 is GTSNPN and CDR2 SVGIG (reference sequence). CDR3 size: 14 residues. The CDR3 sequence: CAWGDRGYTGELFF. DNA of the CDR3: TGTGCCTGGGGGGACAGGGGATACACCGGGGAGCTGTTTTTT.

The genes are TRBV29-1 and TRBJ1-2; 7 positions match TRBD1. Germline CDR1 and CDR2: SQVTM and ANQGSEA. The CDR3 loop spans 12 amino acids. V was pared by 6 bases and J by 2 bases, with 3 bases of the junction left unmatched. The CDR3 reads CSVSGQNYGYTF. CDR3 DNA sequence: TGCAGCGTCTCGGGACAGAACTATGGCTACACCTTC.

The gene calls are TRBV7-8 and TRBJ2-1; 9 nucleotides agree with TRBD2. Germline V gene lookup returns CDR1 SGHVS and CDR2 FQNEAQ. The CDR3 extends over 15 amino acids. V lost 6 bases and J lost 5; bases outside the gene matches: 8. The CDR3 protein is CASSLNLAGNNEQFF. CDR3 nucleotides: TGTGCCAGCAGTTTGAACCTAGCGGGGAACAATGAGCAGTTCTTC. The full variable domain, rest sourced from reference TRBV7-8 and TRBJ2-1, is GAGVSQSPRYKVAKRGQDVALRCDPISGHVSLFWYQQALGQGPEFLTYFQNEAQLDKSGLPSDRFFAERPEGSVSTLKIQRTQQEDSAVYLCASSLNLAGNNEQFFGPGTRLTVL.

This clone has just a few counts. The CDR3 nucleotides read TGTGCCAGCAGCTTAGGACCCAGGGTAGGAGAGACCCAGTACTTC. It translates to CASSLGPRVGETQYF. V is TRBV7-6 and J is TRBJ2-5, with D possibly TRBD1 on 5 matching bases. The CDR3 runs to 15 residues. Between the trimmed V and J ends, which lost 1 base and 4 bases, there was a span of 13 bases. CDR1 is SGHVS and CDR2 is FNYEAQ in the germline V gene.

This clone was seen a single time. Other DNA sequences in the same sample also yield this CDR3. The rearrangement uses TRBV5-1 and TRBJ2-7, with D possibly matching TRBD1 (6 bases). The CDR3 loop spans 14 amino acids. Trimming left V 0 bases short and J 0 bases short, with 7 bases between. Germline V gives CDR1 SGHRS, CDR2 YFSETQ. CDR3 DNA sequence: TGCGCCAGCAGCTTGGTGGGGGCCTCCTACGAGCAGTACTTC. Translating gives CASSLVGASYEQYF.